These 24 T cell receptor beta chains were sequenced from one sample in a study of cytomegalovirus exposure and HLA in healthy donors. The assay was immunoSEQ multiplex PCR, and TCRdb's table has in-frame clones only and misses some. This sample has about 130,000 clones, with about 96% found just once. Sequencing was performed on PBMCs. The receptor set was obtained from a man aged 18 to 29 in good health and CMV-seronegative.

The DNA for the CDR3 is TGTGCCAGCAGTCCCACTAGCATCCATGAGCAGTTCTTC. It translates to CASSPTSIHEQFF. The rearrangement joins TRBV6-5 to TRBJ2-1; tentatively, D is TRBD2 (6 bases). V lost 5 bases and J 8 bases, leaving 13 bases between the germline ends. The germline CDR1 and CDR2 sequences are MNHEY and SVGAGI. The CDR3 spans 13 residues.

The chain uses TRBV9 and TRBJ2-3, with a possible D match to TRBD2 (5 bases). The V and J ends lost 3 bases and 6 bases respectively, with 14 bases between them. This CDR3 is built from 14 residues. CDR1 is SGDLS and CDR2 is YYNGEE in the germline V gene. CDR3 residues: CASSGFAEGDTQYF. In DNA, the CDR3 is TGTGCCAGCAGCGGATTTGCTGAGGGCGATACGCAGTATTTT.

The DNA for the CDR3 is TGTGCCAGCAGTTTATCGACAGGGGAGATTTACAATGAGCAGTTCTTC. This sequence encodes CASSLSTGEIYNEQFF. The J gene is TRBJ2-1, the V gene TRBV27; 8 bases line up with TRBD1. From germline, CDR1 is MNHEY and CDR2 SMNVEV (reference sequence). CDR3 length: 16 amino acids. With V trimmed by 0 bases and J by 4 bases, 5 bases remained unmatched.

The chain has TRBV20-1 and TRBJ2-5, with D maybe TRBD2 (5 bases). The CDR3 has 11 amino acids. The germline V gene has CDR1 DFQATT and CDR2 SNEGSKA (reference sequence). V was cut by 5 bases and J by 2 bases, with 6 bases left in between. CDR3 bases: TGCAGTGCTGAGCGGCAAGAGACCCAGTACTTC. It specifies CSAERQETQYF.

CDR3 sequence: CASSSDRGANEQYF. The CDR3 DNA sequence: TGTGCCAGCAGCTCAGACAGGGGTGCCAACGAGCAGTACTTC. The rearrangement joins TRBV5-4 to TRBJ2-7; 8 bases fit TRBD1. Germline-derived CDR1 and CDR2 are SGHNT and YYREEE (reference sequence). The CDR3 covers 14 residues. The J segment lost 5 bases and the V segment lost 3 bases, leaving 7 bases of the junction unmatched.

This clone occurred once. J is TRBJ1-3 and V is TRBV6-1; D remains ambiguous. This CDR3 is built from 14 residues. V was shortened by 8 bases and J by 3 bases, with 14 bases between the two germline ends. Per germline, CDR1 MNHNS and CDR2 SASEGT. The CDR3 sequence is CASGGSIGGNTIYF. Written as DNA, the CDR3 is TGTGCCAGCGGAGGGTCGATTGGTGGAAACACCATATATTTT.

The J gene is TRBJ2-7, the V gene TRBV28, with 8 nucleotides matching TRBD1. The CDR3 has 14 residues. V was pared by 5 bases and J by 2 bases, with 5 bases of the junction left unmatched. Germline-derived CDR1 and CDR2 are MDHEN and SYDVKM. CDR3 residues: CASSLTGQAYEQYF. DNA of the CDR3: TGTGCCAGCAGTCTGACGGGACAGGCCTACGAGCAGTACTTC. Looking up the rest from reference TRBV28 and TRBJ2-7 gives the full variable domain: DVKVTQSSRYLVKRTGEKVFLECVQDMDHENMFWYRQDPGLGLRLIYFSYDVKMKEKGDIPEGYSVSREKKERFSLILESASTNQTSMYLCASSLTGQAYEQYFGPGTRLTVT.

The V and J genes are TRBV5-6 and TRBJ2-3, with a weak D call TRBD1 (6 bases). Germline V gene data show CDR1 as SGHDT and CDR2 as YYEEEE. Trimming removed 0 bases from V and 1 base from J, with 6 bases in between. The CDR3 runs 14 residues. The CDR3 region is CASSLGTGTDTQYF. CDR3 nucleotide sequence: TGTGCCAGCAGCTTGGGGACAGGCACAGATACGCAGTATTTT.

The chain combines TRBV2 with TRBJ2-7; maybe TRBD1 (5 bases). With 6 bases removed from V and 6 bases from J, the gap between germline ends came to 18 bases. The CDR3 has 14 amino acids. Germline assignment: CDR1 SNHLY and CDR2 FYNNEI. CDR3 nucleotides: TGTGCCAGCAGCACAAATGGCATTGGGGCCGAGCAGTACTTC. It specifies CASSTNGIGAEQYF.

The V call is TRBV28, the J call TRBJ1-5; D might be TRBD1 (6 bases). Germline V gene data show CDR1 as MDHEN and CDR2 as SYDVKM. V shed 9 bases and J shed 7 bases, with 13 bases lying between them. This CDR3 region has 12 residues. The DNA of the CDR3 is TGTGCCAGTGACAGGTGGCGACAGCCCCAGCATTTT. As protein: CASDRWRQPQHF.

The chain recombines TRBV13 with TRBJ2-1; 7 bases line up with TRBD1. This CDR3 contains 13 residues. Per germline, CDR1 PRHDT and CDR2 FYEKMQ (reference sequence). Losses at the gene ends were 3 bases for V and 6 bases for J; bases not matched to a gene: 2. CDR3 protein: CASSFRTGNEQFF. For the CDR3, the DNA is TGTGCCAGCAGCTTTCGGACAGGCAATGAGCAGTTCTTC.

The chain is built from TRBV5-6 and TRBJ2-7, with D perhaps matching TRBD1 (6 bases). CDR1 is SGHDT, CDR2 YYEEEE, per germline. V lost 0 bases, J lost 7 bases, and 14 bases lay in between. The CDR3 contains 14 residues. CDR3 region: CASSLGTAVPEQYF. The CDR3 region has the DNA TGTGCCAGCAGCTTGGGGACAGCGGTACCGGAGCAGTACTTC.

The V and J genes are TRBV14 and TRBJ2-1; tentatively, D is TRBD2 (5 bases). Germline V CDR1 and CDR2: SGHDN, FVKESK. With 1 base removed from V and 9 bases from J, the gap between germline ends came to 16 bases. This CDR3 is built from 15 residues. CDR3: CASSQGAGSATEQFF. DNA of the CDR3: TGTGCCAGCAGCCAAGGCGCCGGTAGCGCGACTGAGCAGTTCTTC.

The rearrangement uses TRBV19 and TRBJ1-5; D is possibly TRBD1 (5 bases). The V end lost 8 bases, the J end lost 5 bases, and 16 bases lay between the germline ends. The CDR3 consists of 14 residues. CDR1 is LNHDA, CDR2 SQIVND, per germline (reference sequence). The DNA for the CDR3 is TGTGCCAGTGGGACTTATAGGCCGGATCAGCCCCAGCATTTT. Its protein product is CASGTYRPDQPQHF.

V and J are TRBV7-9 and TRBJ2-7; 8 bases fit TRBD1. The CDR3 covers 15 residues. The junction had 6 bases not matched to a gene; V was cut back by 3 bases and J by 2 bases. Germline V gene sequence: CDR1 SEHNR, CDR2 FQNEAQ (reference sequence). CDR3 bases: TGTGCCAGCAGCTTTCGACAGGGGCCGACCTACGAGCAGTACTTC. Translation: CASSFRQGPTYEQYF.

V gene TRBV6-1 combines with J gene TRBJ2-3, with 8 positions matching TRBD2. The CDR3 runs to 16 residues. Germline values: CDR1 MNHNS, CDR2 SASEGT. The J segment lost 6 bases and the V segment lost 2 bases, leaving 10 bases of the junction unmatched. The CDR3 DNA reads as TGTGCCAGCAGTGAATTCGCGGGAGGTCTCACGGATACGCAGTATTTT. Encoded protein: CASSEFAGGLTDTQYF.

This chain uses TRBV4-1 with TRBJ1-1, with D possibly being TRBD1 (5 bases). The CDR3 loop spans 12 amino acids. Between the trimmed V and J ends, which lost 0 bases and 11 bases, there was a span of 10 bases. CDR1 and CDR2 from the germline V gene are MGHRA and YSYEKL. The CDR3 spells CASSQDWGVAFF. In DNA, the CDR3 is TGCGCCAGCAGCCAAGATTGGGGGGTTGCTTTCTTT.

V and J are TRBV6-1 and TRBJ1-5, with D possibly being TRBD1 (6 bases). The CDR3 loop spans 13 amino acids. V was pared by 6 bases and J by 5 bases, with 11 bases between. From germline, CDR1 is MNHNS and CDR2 SASEGT. Here the CDR3 DNA reads TGTGCCAGCAGACAGGGTTGGCATCAGCCCCAGCATTTT. It translates to CASRQGWHQPQHF.

This clone was detected only once. CDR3 sequence reads: CAWSGLAGAEQYF. The CDR3 DNA reads as TGTGCCTGGAGCGGACTAGCGGGGGCCGAGCAGTACTTC. The chain carries TRBV30 and TRBJ2-7, with 13 bases aligning to TRBD2. Trimming cost V 3 bases and J 6 bases; bases outside gene matches: 2. Germline values: CDR1 GTSNPN, CDR2 SVGIG (reference sequence). The CDR3 has 13 amino acids.

The J gene is TRBJ1-1, the V gene TRBV5-6; D may be TRBD1 (5 bases). The CDR3 length is 17 residues. Trimming removed 4 bases from V and 0 bases from J, with 19 bases in between. The germline V gene encodes CDR1 SGHDT and CDR2 YYEEEE. The CDR3 here is CASSTPWGDPMNTEAFF. Here the CDR3 DNA reads TGTGCCAGCAGCACACCCTGGGGGGACCCAATGAACACTGAAGCTTTCTTT.

The chain joins TRBV4-3 to TRBJ1-2, with 10 bases identical to TRBD1. Per the germline V gene, CDR1 is LGHNA and CDR2 is YSLEER. Trimming at V came to 2 bases and at J to 8 bases, leaving 8 bases not matched to a gene. The CDR3 is 15 amino acids. The DNA for the CDR3 is TGCGCCAGCAGCCAACCGCACGGGACAGGGGAAGGCTACACCTTC. Translated, it gives CASSQPHGTGEGYTF.

The chain combines TRBV11-2 with TRBJ2-3, with TRBD2 identical over 10 bases. The CDR3 is made up of 14 amino acids. V lost 5 bases, J lost 4 bases, and 3 bases stayed unmatched. Germline V gene data show CDR1 as SGHAT and CDR2 as FQNNGV. The CDR3 sequence is CASSSGTSADTQYF. Written as DNA, the CDR3 is TGTGCCAGCAGCAGCGGGACTAGCGCAGATACGCAGTATTTT.

The rearrangement joins TRBV5-1 to TRBJ2-1; tentative D call: TRBD2 (6 bases). The CDR3 sequence is 15 residues long. The germline gives CDR1 SGHRS, CDR2 YFSETQ. The V end lost 7 bases, the J end lost 4 bases, and 18 bases lay between the germline ends. CDR3 DNA sequence: TGCGCCAGCCGTGAGGACGGGGGACTTTACAATGAGCAGTTCTTC. It encodes CASREDGGLYNEQFF. The whole variable domain, filled in from reference TRBV5-1 and TRBJ2-1, reads KAGVTQTPRYLIKTRGQQVTLSCSPISGHRSVSWYQQTPGQGLQFLFEYFSETQRNKGNFPGRFSGRQFSNSRSEMNVSTLELGDSALYLCASREDGGLYNEQFFGPGTRLTVL.

The chain has TRBV19 and TRBJ2-7; 9 bases are a match to TRBD1. The CDR3 has 15 residues. Germline CDR1 reads LNHDA; CDR2 reads SQIVND (reference sequence). The J segment lost 3 bases and the V segment lost 1 base, leaving 4 bases of the junction unmatched. The CDR3 nucleotides read TGTGCCAGTAGTATAGTACAGGGACAGGGCTACGAGCAGTACTTC. Its translation is CASSIVQGQGYEQYF.